Listed below are T cell receptor beta chains from one sample, sequenced in a study of blood T cell repertoires in COVID-19. Generated by immunoSEQ multiplex PCR, the TCRdb table keeps only in-frame clones and is missing some. Of fewer than 85,000 clones listed, around nine tenths are singletons. The material sequenced was peripheral blood. The receptors come from a man aged 55-75 years with acute or convalescent COVID-19. Each CDR3 is given with its conserved first and last residue. Each record gives: V gene, J gene, D gene, clone size, CDR3 protein, CDR3 DNA. The D gene is left open where the match is weak. A clone size is listed for some rows: how often the clone was seen (once, few, many), or a class if it is expanded.

TRBV4-3	TRBJ2-1	NA	NA	CASSQGGGGNEQFF	TGCGCCAGCAGCCAAGGGGGAGGCGGGAATGAGCAGTTCTTC
TRBV5-1	TRBJ1-2	TRBD1	NA	CASSFLVDRGPYGYTF	TGCGCCAGCAGCTTTTTAGTAGACAGGGGGCCTTATGGCTACACCTTC
TRBV5-4	TRBJ2-1	TRBD2	NA	CASSLLAGGQQVEQFF	TGTGCCAGCAGCTTACTAGCGGGGGGGCAGCAGGTTGAGCAGTTCTTC
TRBV2	TRBJ1-6	TRBD1	NA	CASRGFGQGANSPLHF	TGTGCCAGCAGGGGATTCGGACAGGGGGCGAATTCACCCCTCCACTTT
TRBV7-3	TRBJ2-2	TRBD2	NA	CASSLVAGGRGTGELFF	TGTGCCAGCAGCCTGGTAGCGGGGGGGCGCGGCACCGGGGAGCTGTTTTTT
TRBV7-2	TRBJ1-1	NA	few	CASSPDWTSPEAFF	TGTGCCAGCAGCCCCGATTGGACATCTCCAGAAGCTTTCTTT
TRBV28	TRBJ2-7	NA	NA	CASNGGTFSYEQYF	TGTGCCAGCAACGGCGGGACGTTCTCCTACGAGCAGTACTTC
TRBV19	TRBJ1-3	NA	NA	CASSISTVSGNTIYF	TGTGCCAGTAGTATCTCCACGGTCTCTGGAAACACCATATATTTT
TRBV5-1	TRBJ2-5	NA	NA	CASSPAGSQETQYF	TGCGCCAGCAGCCCGGCAGGCTCCCAAGAGACCCAGTACTTC
TRBV5-1	TRBJ1-2	NA	once	CASSLAGGGYTF	TGCGCCAGCAGCTTGGCCGGAGGGGGCTACACCTTC
TRBV27	TRBJ2-1	TRBD2	NA	CASSKLPTSGGARDEQFF	TGTGCCAGCAGTAAACTCCCGACTAGCGGGGGGGCCCGCGATGAGCAGTTCTTC
TRBV19	TRBJ2-2	TRBD1	NA	CASISGTVNTGELFF	TGTGCCAGTATTAGTGGGACAGTAAACACCGGGGAGCTGTTTTTT
TRBV5-6	TRBJ1-5	TRBD1	once	CASSFNRGSNQPQHF	TGTGCCAGCAGCTTCAACAGGGGGAGCAATCAGCCCCAGCATTTT
TRBV30	TRBJ1-2	NA	few	CAWNSGVGDYGYTF	TGTGCCTGGAACTCAGGGGTGGGGGACTATGGCTACACCTTC
TRBV5-6	TRBJ1-6	NA	NA	CASSLLGLNNSPLHF	TGTGCCAGCAGCTTGCTGGGACTGAATAATTCACCCCTCCACTTT
TRBV7-8	TRBJ1-4	NA	NA	CASSLVGKGEKLFF	TGTGCCAGCAGCTTAGTTGGGAAGGGGGAAAAACTGTTTTTT
TRBV5-4	TRBJ2-7	TRBD2	NA	CASSIKGLAGGSEQYF	TGTGCCAGCAGCATAAAAGGACTAGCGGGGGGCAGCGAGCAGTACTTC
TRBV3-1/TRBV3-2	TRBJ1-1	NA	few	CASSRPGMNTEAFF	TGTGCCAGCAGCCGCCCGGGAATGAACACTGAAGCTTTCTTT
TRBV5-4	TRBJ1-2	NA	few	CASSLGLDGYTF	TGTGCCAGCAGCTTGGGGCTCGATGGCTACACCTTC
TRBV7-8	TRBJ2-2	NA	NA	CASSFLRNTGELFF	TGTGCCAGCAGCTTTCTCCGTAACACCGGGGAGCTGTTTTTT
TRBV7-2	TRBJ2-1	TRBD1	once	CASSPTDRGVNEQFF	TGTGCCAGCAGCCCCACCGACAGGGGGGTAAATGAGCAGTTCTTC
TRBV27	TRBJ1-1	TRBD1	NA	CASRWTGGIEAFF	TGTGCCAGCAGGTGGACAGGAGGAATAGAAGCTTTCTTT
TRBV7-9	TRBJ1-2	NA	NA	CASSLVGPAGLAPNYGYTF	TGTGCCAGCAGCTTAGTTGGTCCCGCGGGACTTGCGCCTAACTATGGCTACACCTTC
TRBV5-6	TRBJ2-2	NA	NA	CASSSSGRELFF	TGTGCCAGCAGCTCCAGTGGCCGGGAGCTGTTTTTT
TRBV5-1	TRBJ2-2	NA	NA	CASSDRTNTGELFF	TGCGCCAGCAGCGACAGGACGAACACCGGGGAGCTGTTTTTT
TRBV7-2	TRBJ2-1	NA	NA	CASSGTGGQFF	TGTGCCAGCAGCGGTACCGGAGGGCAGTTCTTC
TRBV13	TRBJ1-3	TRBD1	NA	CASSSGTGGGNTIYF	TGTGCCAGCAGCTCCGGGACAGGGGGTGGTAACACCATATATTTT
TRBV2	TRBJ1-2	TRBD1	NA	CASRPRTGGVDGYTF	TGTGCCAGCAGACCCAGGACAGGGGGCGTTGATGGCTACACCTTC
TRBV6-1	TRBJ1-5	NA	NA	CASSVGPGRQRNQPQHF	TGTGCCAGCAGTGTGGGTCCGGGTAGACAGCGCAATCAGCCCCAGCATTTT
TRBV30	TRBJ1-4	NA	NA	CAWGEGRVEKLFF	TGTGCCTGGGGGGAGGGCAGGGTAGAAAAACTGTTTTTT
TRBV7-2	TRBJ1-2	NA	NA	CASSLGEGYGYTF	TGTGCCAGCAGCTTAGGGGAGGGGTATGGCTACACCTTC
TRBV12-3/TRBV12-4	TRBJ2-2	NA	NA	CASSPANTGELFF	TGTGCCAGCAGTCCTGCGAACACCGGGGAGCTGTTTTTT
TRBV10-2	TRBJ2-7	TRBD1	NA	CASSERQGSPYEQYF	TGCGCCAGCAGTGAGAGACAGGGAAGCCCCTACGAGCAGTACTTC
TRBV24-1	TRBJ2-7	NA	NA	CATSEAGTYEQYF	TGTGCCACCAGTGAGGCAGGGACCTACGAGCAGTACTTC
TRBV18	TRBJ2-7	TRBD2	NA	CASSPAGGSYEQYF	TGTGCCAGCTCACCAGCGGGGGGTTCGTACGAGCAGTACTTC
TRBV2	TRBJ1-2	NA	NA	CASSERGLDYGYTF	TGTGCCAGCAGTGAACGAGGCTTGGACTATGGCTACACCTTC
TRBV7-8	TRBJ1-4	TRBD1	NA	CASSFGVQGGNEKLFF	TGTGCCAGCAGCTTCGGAGTACAGGGGGGAAATGAAAAACTGTTTTTT
TRBV19	TRBJ1-1	NA	NA	CASSIDPGAGSEAFF	TGTGCCAGTAGTATAGATCCCGGGGCCGGGAGTGAAGCTTTCTTT
TRBV7-6	TRBJ1-1	NA	NA	CASSFAAGTPKNTEAFF	TGTGCCAGCAGCTTTGCTGCCGGGACACCCAAGAACACTGAAGCTTTCTTT
TRBV4-3	TRBJ1-5	NA	few	CASSQDPYSQGAQPQHF	TGCGCCAGCAGCCAAGATCCTTACTCCCAAGGGGCTCAGCCCCAGCATTTT
TRBV19	TRBJ1-6	NA	NA	CASSPLGGYNSPLHF	TGTGCCAGTAGTCCCCTCGGAGGGTATAATTCACCCCTCCACTTT
TRBV3-1/TRBV3-2	TRBJ1-3	NA	NA	CASSQQQGGSGNTIYF	TGTGCCAGCAGCCAACAACAGGGTGGATCTGGAAACACCATATATTTT
TRBV2	TRBJ1-1	NA	NA	CASSGEVGNTEAFF	TGTGCCAGCAGTGGCGAGGTAGGGAACACTGAAGCTTTCTTT
TRBV3-1/TRBV3-2	TRBJ1-1	NA	NA	CASSQDEGGAFF	TGTGCCAGCAGCCAAGATGAGGGCGGAGCTTTCTTT
TRBV6-2/TRBV6-3	TRBJ2-5	NA	NA	CASSPRAGQETQYF	TGTGCCAGCAGCCCTCGGGCGGGGCAAGAGACCCAGTACTTC
TRBV30	TRBJ1-1	TRBD1	NA	CAWSGTGDRAFF	TGTGCCTGGAGCGGGACAGGGGACCGAGCTTTCTTT
TRBV7-2	TRBJ2-2	NA	NA	CASSLTFGWTGELFF	TGTGCCAGCAGCCTAACGTTCGGTTGGACCGGGGAGCTGTTTTTT
TRBV7-2	TRBJ1-6	NA	NA	CASSLARQVDYNSPLHF	TGTGCCAGCAGCTTAGCGCGACAGGTAGACTATAATTCACCCCTCCACTTT
TRBV18	TRBJ1-4	TRBD1	NA	CASSQTGTGGNEKLFF	TGTGCCAGCTCACAGACCGGGACAGGTGGTAATGAAAAACTGTTTTTT
TRBV19	TRBJ1-3	TRBD1	NA	CASSISGTGGRNSGNTIYF	TGTGCCAGTAGTATTTCCGGGACAGGGGGCAGAAACTCTGGAAACACCATATATTTT
TRBV12-3/TRBV12-4	TRBJ2-5	NA	NA	CASGHTETQYF	TGTGCCAGCGGACATACAGAGACCCAGTACTTC
TRBV27	TRBJ1-3	NA	NA	CASSPSGSSGNTIYF	TGTGCCAGCAGTCCCTCAGGGTCCTCTGGAAACACCATATATTTT
TRBV30	TRBJ2-7	TRBD1	NA	CASSRDSYEQYF	TGTGCCAGCTCTCGGGACAGCTACGAGCAGTACTTC
TRBV6-5	TRBJ2-1	TRBD1	few	CASSSLSGTGSNEQFF	TGTGCCAGCAGTTCTCTCTCTGGGACAGGGAGTAATGAGCAGTTCTTC
TRBV11-2	TRBJ2-7	TRBD2	NA	CASSLGQAGGSYEQYF	TGTGCCAGCAGCTTAGGTCAGGCGGGGGGCTCCTACGAGCAGTACTTC